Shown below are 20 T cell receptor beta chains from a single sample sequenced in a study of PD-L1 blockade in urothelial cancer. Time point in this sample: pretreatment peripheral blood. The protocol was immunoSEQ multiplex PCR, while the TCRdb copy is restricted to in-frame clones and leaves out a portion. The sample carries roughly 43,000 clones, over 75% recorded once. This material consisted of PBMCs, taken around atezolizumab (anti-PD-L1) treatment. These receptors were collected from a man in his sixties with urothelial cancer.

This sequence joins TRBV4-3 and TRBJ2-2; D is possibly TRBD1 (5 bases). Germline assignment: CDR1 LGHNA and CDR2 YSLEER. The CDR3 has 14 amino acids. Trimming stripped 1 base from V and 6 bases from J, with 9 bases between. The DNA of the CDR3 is TGCGCCAGCAGCCAAGGATCAGGGTCCGGGGAGCTGTTTTTT. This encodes CASSQGSGSGELFF.

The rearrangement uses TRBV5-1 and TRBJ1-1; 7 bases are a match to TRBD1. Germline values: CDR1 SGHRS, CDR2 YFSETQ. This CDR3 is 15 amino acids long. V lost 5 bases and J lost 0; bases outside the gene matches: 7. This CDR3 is CASRGPGGMNTEAFF. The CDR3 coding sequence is TGCGCCAGCAGGGGACCAGGGGGGATGAACACTGAAGCTTTCTTT.

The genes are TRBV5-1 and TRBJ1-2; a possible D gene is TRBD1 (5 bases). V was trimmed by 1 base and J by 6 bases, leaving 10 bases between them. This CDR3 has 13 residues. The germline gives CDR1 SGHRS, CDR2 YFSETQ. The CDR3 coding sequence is TGCGCCAGCAGCTTGCAGGCAGGGAATGGCTACACCTTC. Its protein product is CASSLQAGNGYTF.

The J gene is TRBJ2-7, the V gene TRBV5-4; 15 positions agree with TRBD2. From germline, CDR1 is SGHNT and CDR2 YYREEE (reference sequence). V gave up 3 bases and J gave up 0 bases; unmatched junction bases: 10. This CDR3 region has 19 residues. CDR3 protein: CASSSPGTSGGRSSYEQYF. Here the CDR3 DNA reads TGTGCCAGCAGCTCCCCCGGGACTAGCGGGGGGAGGAGCTCCTACGAGCAGTACTTC.

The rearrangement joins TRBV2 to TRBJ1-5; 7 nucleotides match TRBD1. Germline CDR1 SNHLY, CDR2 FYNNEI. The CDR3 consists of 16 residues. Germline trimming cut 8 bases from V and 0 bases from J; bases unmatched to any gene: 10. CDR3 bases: TGTGCCAGCCGACCCCACAGGGGCTATAGCAATCAGCCCCAGCATTTT. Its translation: CASRPHRGYSNQPQHF.

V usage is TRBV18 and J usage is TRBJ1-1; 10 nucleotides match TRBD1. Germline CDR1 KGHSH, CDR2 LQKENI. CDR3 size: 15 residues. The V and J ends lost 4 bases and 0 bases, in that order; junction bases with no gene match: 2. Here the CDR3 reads CASSLGTGVNTEAFF. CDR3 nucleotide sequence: TGTGCCAGCTCACTAGGGACAGGGGTGAACACTGAAGCTTTCTTT. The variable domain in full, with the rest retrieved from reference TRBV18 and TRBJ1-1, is NAGVMQNPRHLVRRRGQEARLRCSPMKGHSHVYWYRQLPEEGLKFMVYLQKENIIDESGMPKERFSAEFPKEGPSILRIQQVVRGDSAAYFCASSLGTGVNTEAFFGQGTRLTVV.

CDR3 protein: CASSLTGGGNYGYTF. The CDR3 DNA follows: TGTGCCAGCAGCTTGACAGGGGGCGGAAACTATGGCTACACCTTC. The chain employs TRBV5-4 and TRBJ1-2; 9 nucleotides agree with TRBD1. The CDR3 sequence is 15 residues long. The ends lost 1 base at V and 2 bases at J; junction bases unmatched: 3. The germline CDR1 and CDR2 sequences are SGHNT and YYREEE (reference sequence).

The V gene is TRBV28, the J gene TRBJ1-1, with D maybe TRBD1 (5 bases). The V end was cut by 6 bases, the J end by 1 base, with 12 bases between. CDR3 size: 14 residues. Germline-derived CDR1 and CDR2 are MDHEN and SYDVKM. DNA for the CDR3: TGTGCCAGCAGGGGGGACTTCCCGAACACTGAAGCTTTCTTT. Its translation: CASRGDFPNTEAFF.

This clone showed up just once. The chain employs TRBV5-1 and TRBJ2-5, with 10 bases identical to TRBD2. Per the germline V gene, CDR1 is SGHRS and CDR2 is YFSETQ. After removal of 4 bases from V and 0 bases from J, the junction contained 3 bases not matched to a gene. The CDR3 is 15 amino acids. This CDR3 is CASSGSGGDQETQYF. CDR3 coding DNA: TGCGCCAGCAGCGGGAGCGGGGGGGACCAAGAGACCCAGTACTTC.

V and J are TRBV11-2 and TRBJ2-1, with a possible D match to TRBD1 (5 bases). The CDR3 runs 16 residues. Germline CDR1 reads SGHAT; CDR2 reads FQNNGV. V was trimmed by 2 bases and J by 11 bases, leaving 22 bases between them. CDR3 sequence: CASSLRGSLYGRQQFF. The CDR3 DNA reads TGTGCCAGCAGCTTAAGGGGTAGCCTATACGGACGCCAGCAGTTCTTC.

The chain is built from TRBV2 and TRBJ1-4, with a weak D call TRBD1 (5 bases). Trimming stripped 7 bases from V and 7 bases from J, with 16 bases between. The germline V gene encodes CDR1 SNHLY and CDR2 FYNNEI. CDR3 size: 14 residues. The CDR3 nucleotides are TGTGCCAGCACGGTCCGGCAACAGGCTGAAAAACTGTTTTTT. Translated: CASTVRQQAEKLFF.

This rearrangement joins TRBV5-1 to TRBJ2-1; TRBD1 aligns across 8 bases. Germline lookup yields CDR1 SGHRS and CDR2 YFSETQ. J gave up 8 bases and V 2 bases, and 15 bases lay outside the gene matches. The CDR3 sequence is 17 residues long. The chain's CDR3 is CASSLSYRTGIVDEQFF. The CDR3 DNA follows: TGCGCCAGCAGCTTATCCTATAGGACAGGGATCGTTGATGAGCAGTTCTTC.

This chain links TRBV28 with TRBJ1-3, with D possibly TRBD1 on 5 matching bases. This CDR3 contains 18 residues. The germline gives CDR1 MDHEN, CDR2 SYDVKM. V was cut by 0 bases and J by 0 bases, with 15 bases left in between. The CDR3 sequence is CASSLWLSRASSGNTIYF. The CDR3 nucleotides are TGTGCCAGCAGTTTATGGTTGTCCAGGGCGAGCTCTGGAAACACCATATATTTT.

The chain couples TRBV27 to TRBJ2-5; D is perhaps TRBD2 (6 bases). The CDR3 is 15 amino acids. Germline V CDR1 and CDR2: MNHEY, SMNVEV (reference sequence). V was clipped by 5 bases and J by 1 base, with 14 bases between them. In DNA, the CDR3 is TGTGCCAGCAGTCCGGGACTGGTTGGCCAAGAGACCCAGTACTTC. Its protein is CASSPGLVGQETQYF.

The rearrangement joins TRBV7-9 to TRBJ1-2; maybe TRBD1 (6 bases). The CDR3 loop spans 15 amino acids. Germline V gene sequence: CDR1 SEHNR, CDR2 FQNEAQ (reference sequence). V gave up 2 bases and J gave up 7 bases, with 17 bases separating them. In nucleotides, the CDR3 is TGTGCCAGCAGCTTACCCCCCAACAGGGAGGGTGGCTACACCTTC. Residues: CASSLPPNREGGYTF.

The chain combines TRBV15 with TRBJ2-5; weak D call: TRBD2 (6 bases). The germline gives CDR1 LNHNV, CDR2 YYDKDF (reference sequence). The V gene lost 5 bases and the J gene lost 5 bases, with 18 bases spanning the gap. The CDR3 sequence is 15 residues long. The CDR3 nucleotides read TGTGCCACCAGCTTAGCGGACACTCTAGGGGAGACCCAGTACTTC. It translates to CATSLADTLGETQYF.

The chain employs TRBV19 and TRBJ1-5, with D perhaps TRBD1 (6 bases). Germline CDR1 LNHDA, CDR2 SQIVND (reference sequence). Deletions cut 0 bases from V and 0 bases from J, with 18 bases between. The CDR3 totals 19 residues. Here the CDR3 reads CASSIEFPTGLVSNQPQHF. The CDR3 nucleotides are TGTGCCAGTAGTATAGAGTTTCCCACAGGGCTGGTTAGCAATCAGCCCCAGCATTTT.

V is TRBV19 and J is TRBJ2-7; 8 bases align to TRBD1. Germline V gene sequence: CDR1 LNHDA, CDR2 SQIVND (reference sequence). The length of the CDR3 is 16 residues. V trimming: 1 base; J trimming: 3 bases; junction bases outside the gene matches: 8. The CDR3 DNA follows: TGTGCCAGTAGTATAGTGCATGGACAGGGAGGCTACGAGCAGTACTTC. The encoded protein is CASSIVHGQGGYEQYF.

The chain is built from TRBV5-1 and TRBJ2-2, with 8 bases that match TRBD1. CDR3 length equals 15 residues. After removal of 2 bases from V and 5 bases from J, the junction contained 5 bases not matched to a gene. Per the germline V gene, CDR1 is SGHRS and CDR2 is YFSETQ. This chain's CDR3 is CASSFSTGDTGELFF. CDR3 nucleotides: TGCGCCAGCAGCTTTTCGACAGGGGATACCGGGGAGCTGTTTTTT.

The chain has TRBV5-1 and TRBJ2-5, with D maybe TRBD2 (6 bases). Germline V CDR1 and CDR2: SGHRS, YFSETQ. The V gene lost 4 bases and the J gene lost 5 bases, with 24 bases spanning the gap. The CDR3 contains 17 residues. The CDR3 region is CASSGTTDGRGGETQYF. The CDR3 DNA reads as TGCGCCAGCAGCGGAACCACGGACGGGAGAGGTGGCGAGACCCAGTACTTC.